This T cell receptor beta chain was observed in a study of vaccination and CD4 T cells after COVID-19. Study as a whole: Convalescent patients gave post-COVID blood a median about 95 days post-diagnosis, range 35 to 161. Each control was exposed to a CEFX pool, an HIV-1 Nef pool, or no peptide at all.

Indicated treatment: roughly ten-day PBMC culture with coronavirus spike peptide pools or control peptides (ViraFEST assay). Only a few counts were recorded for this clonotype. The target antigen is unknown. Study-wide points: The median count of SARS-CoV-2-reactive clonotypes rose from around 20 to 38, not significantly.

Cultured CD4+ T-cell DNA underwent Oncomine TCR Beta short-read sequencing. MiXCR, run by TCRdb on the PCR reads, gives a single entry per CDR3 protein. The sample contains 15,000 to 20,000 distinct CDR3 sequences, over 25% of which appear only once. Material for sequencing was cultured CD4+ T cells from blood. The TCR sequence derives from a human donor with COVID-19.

CDR3: CASSPVGGGRIGELFF. In nucleotides, the CDR3 is TGTGCCAGCAGTCCGGTAGGGGGGGGCCGTATCGGGGAGCTGTTTTTT. This chain joins TRBV28 and TRBJ2-2; tentatively, D is TRBD2 (7 bases). CDR1 is MDHEN and CDR2 is SYDVKM in the germline V gene. The CDR3 spans 16 residues. Trimming took off 5 bases at V and 7 bases at J, with 20 bases between the two ends.